This note documents a single TCR beta chain sequence. Its target is unknown. This sample is part of a study of shared clonotypes between healthy human individuals. The overall study: CD4 naive and memory got three plates each, CD8 naive two, CD8 memory one.

The V gene end was trimmed by 5 bases and the J gene end by 3 bases; junction bases not matched to a gene: 4. The CDR3 spans 15 residues. The germline V gene has CDR1 SGHTA and CDR2 FQGTGA. Libraries were prepared by immunoSEQ multiplex PCR; TCRdb keeps only in-frame clonotypes and omits some of them. The sample carries millions of clones, approximately 93% recorded once. The study, taken as a whole, reports: Measured sharing among donors was expected to vary with sequencing depth.

The study drew its donors from healthy HIV-negative adults without recent acute infections or vaccinations. The receptor was isolated from a man aged 18-30 years in good health. Some clones in this sample may be carry-over from other donors' samples. The source material was naive CD4+ T cells from PBMCs. The subset denotes: CD45RA+ positively selected. V is TRBV7-3 and J is TRBJ2-5; the match to TRBD2 covers 12 bases. CDR3 loop: CASSRLAGAKETQYF. CDR3 in DNA: TGTGCCAGCAGCCGACTAGCGGGAGCTAAAGAGACCCAGTACTTC.